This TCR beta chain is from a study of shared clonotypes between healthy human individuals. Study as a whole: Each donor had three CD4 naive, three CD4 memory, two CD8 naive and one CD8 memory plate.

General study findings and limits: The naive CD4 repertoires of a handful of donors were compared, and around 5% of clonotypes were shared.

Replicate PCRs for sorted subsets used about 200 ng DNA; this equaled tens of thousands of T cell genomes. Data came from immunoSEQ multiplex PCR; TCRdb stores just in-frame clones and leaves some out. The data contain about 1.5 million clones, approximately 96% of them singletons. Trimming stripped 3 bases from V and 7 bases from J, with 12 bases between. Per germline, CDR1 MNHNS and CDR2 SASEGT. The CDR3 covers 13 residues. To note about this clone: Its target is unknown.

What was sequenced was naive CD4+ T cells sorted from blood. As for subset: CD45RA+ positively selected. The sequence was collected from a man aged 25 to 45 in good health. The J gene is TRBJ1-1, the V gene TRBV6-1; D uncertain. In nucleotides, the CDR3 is TGTGCCAGCAGTGAGAGCAGCTCTATTGAAGCTTTCTTT. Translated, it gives CASSESSSIEAFF.